This TCR beta chain was sequenced in a study of blood T cell repertoires in COVID-19. About the research overall: PBMCs, B-cell-depleted T cells, or T cells were the source of the cDNA or gDNA that made up the material.

The CDR3 consists of 17 residues. Germline-derived CDR1 and CDR2 are MDHEN and SYDVKM. Trimming cost V 3 bases and J 0 bases, with 15 bases left between them. The method was immunoSEQ multiplex PCR; TCRdb's version includes in-frame clones alone and lacks a portion of them. The data contain a few hundred thousand clones, around 91% of them singletons. Sequenced: peripheral blood. J is TRBJ1-3 and V is TRBV28, with D unclear. The receptor was isolated from a woman in her thirties or forties with COVID-19, enrolled during active disease. CDR3 sequence: CASSLWEAASSGNTIYF. CDR3 bases: TGTGCCAGCAGTTTGTGGGAGGCCGCCAGCTCTGGAAACACCATATATTTT.